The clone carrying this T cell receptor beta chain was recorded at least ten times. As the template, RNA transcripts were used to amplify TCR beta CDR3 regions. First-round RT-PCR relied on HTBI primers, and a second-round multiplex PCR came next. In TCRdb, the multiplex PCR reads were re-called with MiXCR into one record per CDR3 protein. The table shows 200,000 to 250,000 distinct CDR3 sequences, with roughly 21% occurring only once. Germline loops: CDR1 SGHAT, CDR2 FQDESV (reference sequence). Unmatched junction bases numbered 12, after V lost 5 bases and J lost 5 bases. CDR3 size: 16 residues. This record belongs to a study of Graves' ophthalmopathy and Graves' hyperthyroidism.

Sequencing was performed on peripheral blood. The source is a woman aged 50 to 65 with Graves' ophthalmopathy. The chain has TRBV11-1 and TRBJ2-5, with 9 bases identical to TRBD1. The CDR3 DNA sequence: TGTGCCAGCAGCGCCCGGACAGGGGCTCAGGTGGAGACCCAGTACTTC. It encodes CASSARTGAQVETQYF. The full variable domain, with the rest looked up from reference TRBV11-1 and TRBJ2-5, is EAEVAQSPRYKITEKSQAVAFWCDPISGHATLYWYRQILGQGPELLVQFQDESVVDDSQLPKDRFSAERLKGVDSTLKIQPAELGDSAMYLCASSARTGAQVETQYFGPGTRLLVL.